This TCR beta chain appears in the sequencing data of a study of T cell responses to AZD1222 COVID-19 vaccine (dated by TCRdb to about 2021). With regard to the full study: TCR sequencing covered about 230 trial participants: about 210 given two doses of AZD1222 and around 25 given two doses of MenACWY control vaccine. Trial participants were enrolled by age into 18-55, 56-69 and 70-plus year subgroups, with 148, 28 and 57 TCR-sequenced participants respectively.

As to this clone: Its antigen remains unidentified. Per-base qualities were not stored, and no clone one base away is much larger.

Study-wide conclusions, independent of this receptor: After two AZD1222 doses, spike-specific TCR breadth and depth were significantly higher than at day 0 and than in MenACWY recipients. Participants were mostly white British and included more females than males, and it was suggested by the authors that clonal diversity may have been underestimated. Vaccine-associated CD4 TCRs spanned the whole spike protein, with dominant responses in regions 160-218 and 743-854. Because no day 14 peak-response samples were available, the repertoires could be characterized only after the peak T cell response. Only five or six AZD1222 recipients were SARS-CoV-2 seropositive at baseline, limiting conclusions about previously exposed vaccinees. Epitopes outside the regions mutated in the B.1.351 and B.1.1.7 variants were reportedly recognized by nearly half of the unique spike-specific TCRs. In the small 56-69-year group, the increase in depth fell short of significance, most likely because of low power.

The CDR3 regions of human TCRbeta chains were analyzed by immunosequencing. Turning to the authors' computational methods: TCRs in the repertoires were compared against a reference library of SARS-CoV-2-specific TCRs that had been generated with the MIRA antigen-specificity platform. Breadth meant the fraction of unique TCRs that were SARS-CoV-2-associated, whereas depth meant the fraction of total T cells that were SARS-CoV-2-associated. Each spike-specific TCR was assigned to its reactive spike region and to a CD4 or CD8 class using the MIRA data. Log10-transformed breadth and depth values were compared by one-way ANOVA with Sidak's multiple comparisons tests. Entries here come from immuneACCESS through TCRdb and include only in-frame sequences with V and J called. Some clones fail to appear in such tables; in the studies checked, an unresolved V gene covers under half of the shortfall, and the cause of the remainder is unknown. That table furnishes V, J and clone size, whereas the DNA furnished D and trimming. This sample gives around 150,000 clones in total; 90% of them show up just once. The ten largest clonotypes hold 5% to 6.5% of the sample.

The sample's time point label, in plain terms: about 28 days (+/-7) after the second vaccine dose. Because spike-specific TCR depth and breadth did not differ between the two schedules, AZD1222 recipients who got a second dose at roughly 4 weeks were pooled with those who got a second dose at roughly 12 weeks. The vaccinee samples were drawn from two UK trials, COV001 and COV002, one of which was a single-blind randomized controlled phase 2/3 trial testing AZD1222 (ChAdOx1 nCoV-19) in healthy adults. For TCRbeta chain sequencing, PBMC samples from trial participants were taken at day 0 and at day 28 after the second dose. Based on the germline V gene, the CDR1 and CDR2 sequences are MNHEY and SVGAGI. V drops 5 bases and J drops 3 bases, leaving 13 bases in between. The CDR3 sequence holds 14 residues, the cysteine and phenylalanine included. The DNA shown is the 42-base CDR3, in frame from base 1.

This TCR derives from an adult who received the AZD1222 COVID-19 vaccine. The material sequenced was peripheral blood, taken 28 days after the second AZD1222 dose. The chain employs TRBV6-5 and TRBJ2-5; the D segment may tentatively be TRBD1 or TRBD2, each giving 7 matched bases. The CDR3 loop reads CASSSGTVEETQYF. The sequenced DNA: TGTGCCAGCAGTAGCGGGACAGTTGAAGAGACCCAGTACTTC.